These 21 T cell receptor beta chains share one sample of origin, sequenced in a study of blood T cell repertoires in COVID-19 (dated by TCRdb to the early 2020s). Library generation was performed with the immunoSEQ multiplex PCR assay. The immuneACCESS repertoire file appears here via TCRdb, limited to in-frame rearrangements. These files lack a portion of the clones; in checked studies, under half of the deficit traces to unresolved V genes, and the cause of the others is not known. A total of some 390,000 clones appear in this sample, around 91% of them only once. The top ten clonotypes cover about 1.6% of the sample. The sample taken for sequencing was peripheral blood. Receptor source: a woman aged 40 to 50 with COVID-19, enrolled during active disease.

The chain couples TRBV7-2 to TRBJ2-7, with TRBD2 matching over 13 bases. The CDR3 has 16 amino acids. The V segment lost 5 bases and the J segment 6 bases; nucleotides outside the gene matches: 10. Germline lookup yields CDR1 SGHTA and CDR2 FQGNSA. The chain's CDR3 is CASSLRTSGGRGEQYF. The CDR3 DNA is TGTGCCAGCAGCCTAAGGACTAGCGGGGGCAGAGGCGAGCAGTACTTC.

This clone has just a few counts. The genes are TRBV27 and TRBJ1-5, with TRBD1 as a possible D gene (6 bases). The germline V gene encodes CDR1 MNHEY and CDR2 SMNVEV (reference sequence). This CDR3 has 13 amino acids. Trimming took off 5 bases at V and 6 bases at J, with 11 bases between the two ends. CDR3 DNA: TGTGCCAGCAGTACAGGGTTCGGTCAGCCCCAGCATTTT. Its protein product is CASSTGFGQPQHF.

This sequence joins TRBV27 and TRBJ1-5; D is ambiguous. V was shortened by 0 bases and J by 6 bases, with 9 bases between the two germline ends. Germline-derived CDR1 and CDR2 are MNHEY and SMNVEV (reference sequence). The CDR3 is made up of 14 amino acids. This CDR3 reads CASSLSRGSQPQHF. The CDR3 DNA reads TGTGCCAGCAGTTTATCGCGCGGGAGTCAGCCCCAGCATTTT.

This clone was seen once. This chain joins TRBV7-9 and TRBJ1-1, with no clear D. V was cut by 6 bases and J by 6 bases, with 17 bases left in between. Germline-derived CDR1 and CDR2 are SEHNR and FQNEAQ (reference sequence). The CDR3 consists of 14 residues. In DNA, the CDR3 is TGTGCCAGCAGTCCAACCTTCGTCGGGGCTGAAGCTTTCTTT. It translates to CASSPTFVGAEAFF.

The rearrangement joins TRBV6-1 to TRBJ1-6; 7 bases match TRBD1. Germline V gene sequence: CDR1 MNHNS, CDR2 SASEGT. The CDR3 sequence is 15 residues long. J was trimmed by 5 bases and V by 3 bases; bases with no gene match: 4. CDR3 DNA: TGTGCCAGCAGTGACCGACAGGGCAATAATTCACCCCTCCACTTT. Protein product: CASSDRQGNNSPLHF.

The chain links TRBV12-3 or TRBV12-4 to TRBJ1-1, with D uncertain. CDR3 length: 13 amino acids. The ends were cut back, 6 bases at V and 3 bases at J, with 11 bases in the middle. The CDR3: CASRSGIYTEAFF. CDR3 in DNA: TGTGCCAGCAGAAGCGGGATTTACACTGAAGCTTTCTTT.

The chain uses TRBV27 and TRBJ2-7; 8 nucleotides line up with TRBD1. This CDR3 spans 16 amino acids. V trimming: 3 bases; J trimming: 5 bases; junction bases outside the gene matches: 12. CDR1 and CDR2 from the germline V gene are MNHEY and SMNVEV (reference sequence). This chain's CDR3 is CASSLRSGQGPHEQYF. The CDR3 region has the DNA TGTGCCAGCAGTTTGAGATCCGGACAGGGACCCCACGAGCAGTACTTC.

The genes are TRBV7-3 and TRBJ2-7; possibly TRBD1 for D (5 bases). Trimming took off 5 bases at V and 6 bases at J, with 14 bases between the two ends. Germline V lookup: CDR1 SGHTA, CDR2 FQGTGA. This CDR3 has 13 residues. CDR3 DNA sequence: TGTGCCAGCAGCGCAACGGACATTAGCGAGCAGTACTTC. Its translation is CASSATDISEQYF.

This clone has at least ten counts. This chain uses TRBV30 with TRBJ1-4; the D is unclear. CDR3 size: 15 residues. CDR1 is GTSNPN and CDR2 is SVGIG in the germline V gene (reference sequence). Trimming removed 0 bases at V and 6 bases at J, with 14 bases between. As DNA, the CDR3 is TGTGCCTGGAGTGTATTCGCCCGCACGGATGAAAAACTGTTTTTT. This translates into CAWSVFARTDEKLFF.

V gene TRBV6-6 combines with J gene TRBJ2-1, with 7 positions matching TRBD2. After removal of 0 bases from V and 2 bases from J, the junction contained 1 base not matched to a gene. This CDR3 contains 15 residues. Germline CDR1 and CDR2: MNHNY and SVGAGI (reference sequence). CDR3 protein: CASSYSAGAYNEQFF. Here the CDR3 DNA reads TGTGCCAGCAGTTACTCCGCGGGAGCCTACAATGAGCAGTTCTTC.

Only one count was recorded for this clone. The chain joins TRBV5-1 to TRBJ2-1; perhaps TRBD1 as D (6 bases). Trimming removed 0 bases at V and 0 bases at J, with 10 bases between. CDR3 length: 16 residues. Germline CDR1 reads SGHRS; CDR2 reads YFSETQ. CDR3 in amino acids: CASSLAVRGSYNEQFF. CDR3 DNA: TGCGCCAGCAGCTTGGCTGTCAGGGGCTCCTACAATGAGCAGTTCTTC.

This clone was seen once. This chain connects TRBV6-5 to TRBJ2-7; the match to TRBD1 covers 9 bases. Germline V gives CDR1 MNHEY, CDR2 SVGAGI. This CDR3 has 13 residues. The V segment lost 7 bases and the J segment 7 bases; nucleotides outside the gene matches: 8. The CDR3 sequence: CASNPGQGGEQYF. CDR3 nucleotides: TGTGCCAGCAACCCGGGACAGGGTGGAGAGCAGTACTTC.

The genes are TRBV7-3 and TRBJ2-3, with TRBD1 matching over 12 bases. The CDR3 totals 20 residues. Germline CDR1 is SGHTA and CDR2 is FQGTGA. After removal of 5 bases from V and 0 bases from J, the junction contained 15 bases not matched to a gene. CDR3 residues: CASSLPGQGAPGSSTDTQYF. DNA for the CDR3: TGTGCCAGCAGCCTCCCGGGACAGGGGGCACCTGGCTCTAGCACAGATACGCAGTATTTT.

V and J are TRBV11-2 and TRBJ1-2, with 10 nucleotides matching TRBD1. The germline gives CDR1 SGHAT, CDR2 FQNNGV. V gave up 5 bases and J gave up 0 bases; unmatched junction bases: 12. CDR3 length equals 18 residues. CDR3 amino acids: CASSAPTRDRGTNYGYTF. Written as DNA, the CDR3 is TGTGCCAGCAGCGCACCAACCCGGGACAGGGGAACTAACTATGGCTACACCTTC.

This clone was observed a handful of times. The genes are TRBV7-2 and TRBJ2-7; 10 bases are a match to TRBD2. The CDR3 is made up of 16 amino acids. Germline V gives CDR1 SGHTA, CDR2 FQGNSA. The trim removed 6 bases at V and 7 bases at J, leaving 15 bases unmatched. CDR3 in DNA: TGTGCCAGCAGTTCCCTTCGGATAGCTAGCGGGAGTGAGCAGTACTTC. Its protein product is CASSSLRIASGSEQYF.

The chain joins TRBV10-2 to TRBJ1-6; D is uncertain. CDR1 is WSHSY and CDR2 is SAAADI in the germline V gene. V dropped 5 bases and J dropped 7 bases, with 15 bases sitting between them. The CDR3 sequence is 15 residues long. In nucleotides, the CDR3 is TGCGCCAGCAGTCCCTCCGCGGGGAGAAATTCACCCCTCCACTTT. Amino acid sequence: CASSPSAGRNSPLHF.

V and J are TRBV18 and TRBJ1-2; D unclear. Germline values: CDR1 KGHSH, CDR2 LQKENI. Trimming stripped 0 bases from V and 7 bases from J, with 6 bases between. The CDR3 totals 12 residues. The CDR3 loop is CASSPPAGGYTF. For the CDR3, the DNA is TGTGCCAGCTCACCACCGGCGGGTGGCTACACCTTC. Filled out from reference TRBV18 and TRBJ1-2, the complete variable domain reads NAGVMQNPRHLVRRRGQEARLRCSPMKGHSHVYWYRQLPEEGLKFMVYLQKENIIDESGMPKERFSAEFPKEGPSILRIQQVVRGDSAAYFCASSPPAGGYTFGSGTRLTVV.

The chain combines TRBV9 with TRBJ2-3, with 10 bases lining up with TRBD2. With V trimmed by 3 bases and J by 2 bases, 9 bases remained unmatched. The CDR3 is 17 residues long. Germline V gives CDR1 SGDLS, CDR2 YYNGEE. The CDR3 region has the DNA TGTGCCAGCAGCGATTACTCGGGACTAGCGACCACAGATACGCAGTATTTT. The encoded protein is CASSDYSGLATTDTQYF.

This clone appeared once. The rearrangement uses TRBV7-9 and TRBJ1-1; TRBD1 aligns across 7 bases. Looked up from germline, CDR1 is SEHNR and CDR2 is FQNEAQ (reference sequence). The V segment lost 5 bases and the J segment 5 bases; nucleotides outside the gene matches: 8. The CDR3 sequence is 14 residues long. The CDR3 DNA reads TGTGCCAGCAGCCCATTATCAGGGGGAACTGAAGCTTTCTTT. This gives the protein CASSPLSGGTEAFF.

The V and J genes are TRBV5-4 and TRBJ2-1, with 11 bases lining up with TRBD1. J was trimmed by 8 bases and V by 1 base; bases with no gene match: 8. This CDR3 comprises 16 residues. Germline CDR1 SGHNT, CDR2 YYREEE (reference sequence). The DNA for the CDR3 is TGTGCCAGCAGCTTGCGGGTCGGGGGACAGGGGGATGAGCAGTTCTTC. It encodes CASSLRVGGQGDEQFF.

The J gene is TRBJ1-6, the V gene TRBV2; D gene ambiguous. The ends were cut back, 3 bases at V and 7 bases at J, with 7 bases in the middle. The CDR3 length is 13 residues. Germline lookup yields CDR1 SNHLY and CDR2 FYNNEI. CDR3 protein: CASSDRMNSPLHF. The DNA for the CDR3 is TGTGCCAGCAGTGACAGGATGAATTCACCCCTCCACTTT.